A single sample gave rise to the 17 T cell receptor beta chains below, sequenced in a study of blood T cells in healthy people across ages. The use of a sample-barcoded 5' primer and a J-beta primer mix characterized a second PCR of roughly 6 to 11 cycles. TCRdb passed the 5' RACE reads through MiXCR, listing each CDR3 protein once. The sample contains some 710,000 distinct CDR3 sequences, around a fifth of which appear only once. The sequencing input was blood. Receptor source: a man aged 65 to 79 in good health.

The V and J genes are TRBV3-1 and TRBJ2-5; TRBD2 matches 7 bases. CDR1 and CDR2 (germline): LGHDT, YNNKEL (reference sequence). The junction had 10 bases not matched to a gene; V was cut back by 1 base and J by 2 bases. The CDR3 is made up of 17 amino acids. Written as DNA, the CDR3 is TGTGCCAGCAGCCAAGTCTTCGGCGCGGGAGAGCAAGAGACCCAGTACTTC. Amino acids: CASSQVFGAGEQETQYF.

This clonotype was seen more than once but under ten times. J is TRBJ1-5 and V is TRBV6-2 or TRBV6-3; 12 nucleotides line up with TRBD1. Per germline, CDR1 MNHEY and CDR2 SVGEGT. The CDR3 consists of 15 residues. V gave up 5 bases and J gave up 4 bases; unmatched junction bases: 3. DNA of the CDR3: TGTGCCAGCAGTGGGACAGGGGGCAGGAATCAGCCCCAGCATTTT. It is translated as CASSGTGGRNQPQHF.

The sample holds a few counts of this clonotype. The rearrangement uses TRBV7-9 and TRBJ2-6; D call uncertain. The V end lost 1 base, the J end lost 2 bases, and 6 bases lay between the germline ends. The CDR3 spans 15 residues. From germline, CDR1 is SEHNR and CDR2 FQNEAQ (reference sequence). The CDR3 sequence: CASSLGVPGANVLTF. CDR3 DNA sequence: TGTGCCAGCAGCTTAGGGGTACCTGGGGCCAACGTCCTGACTTTC.

This CDR3 is CASRAGEINIQYF. The CDR3 DNA reads as TGTGCCAGCAGGGCGGGAGAAATAAACATTCAGTACTTC. The chain employs TRBV6-5 and TRBJ2-4; 7 bases map to TRBD2. The CDR3 runs to 13 residues. The V and J ends lost 6 bases and 6 bases, in that order; junction bases with no gene match: 5. Germline assignment: CDR1 MNHEY and CDR2 SVGAGI.

The chain's CDR3 is CAMTGEEKTQYF. The CDR3 coding sequence is TGTGCCATGACAGGGGAGGAAAAGACCCAGTACTTC. This chain joins TRBV7-9 and TRBJ2-5, with 8 bases that match TRBD1. The CDR3 sequence is 12 residues long. CDR1 and CDR2 from the germline V gene are SEHNR and FQNEAQ (reference sequence). Trimming cost V 10 bases and J 6 bases; bases outside gene matches: 7.

This clonotype appeared a few times. The chain is built from TRBV25-1 and TRBJ2-1, with 7 positions matching TRBD1. The CDR3 is made up of 14 amino acids. Looked up from germline, CDR1 is MGHDK and CDR2 is SYGVNS. V was clipped by 7 bases and J by 4 bases; unmatched bases: 7. CDR3 DNA: TGTGCCAGCACACCTAGGACAGGTTACAATGAGCAGTTCTTC. The encoded protein is CASTPRTGYNEQFF.

The gene calls are TRBV11-2 and TRBJ1-4; 9 positions match TRBD1. Germline V gives CDR1 SGHAT, CDR2 FQNNGV. V lost 5 bases and J lost 7; bases outside the gene matches: 11. The CDR3 has 16 residues. CDR3 region: CASSGWTGVQGEKLFF. CDR3 in DNA: TGTGCCAGCAGCGGATGGACAGGGGTACAGGGTGAAAAACTGTTTTTT.

The gene calls are TRBV7-2 and TRBJ2-5; 7 bases are shared with TRBD2. Per the germline V gene, CDR1 is SGHTA and CDR2 is FQGNSA. The CDR3 has 17 amino acids. The V segment lost 1 base and the J segment 3 bases; nucleotides outside the gene matches: 11. The CDR3 spells CASSLGWNGRTKETQYF. CDR3 sequence (DNA): TGTGCCAGCAGCTTAGGATGGAACGGGAGGACCAAAGAGACCCAGTACTTC.

The chain is built from TRBV7-6 and TRBJ2-5; 7 nucleotides line up with TRBD2. The CDR3 consists of 13 residues. Germline CDR1 reads SGHVS; CDR2 reads FNYEAQ. V trimming: 7 bases; J trimming: 2 bases; junction bases outside the gene matches: 4. The CDR3 reads CASTSGAQETQYF. The CDR3 DNA sequence: TGTGCCAGCACTAGCGGAGCACAAGAGACCCAGTACTTC.

The chain carries TRBV20-1 and TRBJ2-7; D is ambiguous. Near its end, the DNA agrees better with TRBJ2-1, so the J call may be wrong. Germline-derived CDR1 and CDR2 are DFQATT and SNEGSKA (reference sequence). The CDR3 has 13 residues. The DNA of the CDR3 is TGCAGTGCTAGTGGGCAGACAAACAATGAGCAGTTCTTC. Encoded protein: CSASGQTNNEQFF.

The V call is TRBV14, the J call TRBJ1-3; no clear D gene. V was clipped by 4 bases and J by 0 bases, with 7 bases between them. Germline V gene data show CDR1 as SGHDN and CDR2 as FVKESK. This CDR3 is 14 amino acids long. CDR3 residues: CASSRLSSGNTIYF. The CDR3 coding sequence is TGTGCCAGCAGCCGACTCAGCTCTGGAAACACCATATATTTT.

This clonotype came up a few times. The J gene is TRBJ1-2, the V gene TRBV10-3; D remains unclear. Trimming removed 2 bases from V and 7 bases from J, with 5 bases in between. The CDR3 has 11 residues. CDR1 ENHRY and CDR2 SYGVKD come from the germline V gene. CDR3: CAISEGSGYTF. Written as DNA, the CDR3 is TGTGCCATCAGTGAGGGTAGTGGCTACACCTTC.

This chain uses TRBV28 with TRBJ2-4; a possible D gene is TRBD1 (7 bases). CDR3 size: 14 residues. The V gene lost 7 bases and the J gene lost 0 bases, with 10 bases spanning the gap. Germline CDR1 MDHEN, CDR2 SYDVKM. The CDR3 DNA reads as TGTGCCAGCACAGGGGGGCGAGCCAAAAACATTCAGTACTTC. Residues: CASTGGRAKNIQYF.

This rearrangement joins TRBV2 to TRBJ2-7; 8 nucleotides align to TRBD1. The length of the CDR3 is 13 residues. Germline assignment: CDR1 SNHLY and CDR2 FYNNEI. The junction had 5 bases not matched to a gene; V was cut back by 8 bases and J by 2 bases. The CDR3 DNA sequence: TGTGCCAGCGGACAGGGTTTCCCCTACGAGCAGTACTTC. It codes for CASGQGFPYEQYF.

This clonotype has just a few counts. V and J are TRBV6-2 or TRBV6-3 and TRBJ1-1, with unresolved D. The CDR3 length is 14 residues. Looked up from germline, CDR1 is MNHEY and CDR2 is SVGEGT. V was pared by 6 bases and J by 1 base, with 12 bases between. The CDR3 nucleotides are TGTGCCAGCAGCCCTATTTACGCGAACACTGAAGCTTTCTTT. This codes for CASSPIYANTEAFF.

This clonotype has only a few counts. At one end, the junction sequence differs from germline, possibly due to a read error. The chain is built from TRBV6-1 and TRBJ2-3; D remains ambiguous. Germline V gene sequence: CDR1 MNHNS, CDR2 SASEGT. The CDR3 contains 14 residues. As DNA, the CDR3 is TGTGCCACCAGTACTCCGACGAAAACAGATACGCAGTATTTT. Encoded protein: CATSTPTKTDTQYF.

This clonotype came up a few times. The J gene is TRBJ2-4, the V gene TRBV15; 7 positions match TRBD1. Trimming cost V 5 bases and J 4 bases; bases outside gene matches: 2. In germline, CDR1 is LNHNV, CDR2 YYDKDF (reference sequence). This CDR3 region has 13 residues. CDR3 region: CATSETGKNIQYF. Here the CDR3 DNA reads TGTGCCACCAGCGAGACAGGGAAAAACATTCAGTACTTC.